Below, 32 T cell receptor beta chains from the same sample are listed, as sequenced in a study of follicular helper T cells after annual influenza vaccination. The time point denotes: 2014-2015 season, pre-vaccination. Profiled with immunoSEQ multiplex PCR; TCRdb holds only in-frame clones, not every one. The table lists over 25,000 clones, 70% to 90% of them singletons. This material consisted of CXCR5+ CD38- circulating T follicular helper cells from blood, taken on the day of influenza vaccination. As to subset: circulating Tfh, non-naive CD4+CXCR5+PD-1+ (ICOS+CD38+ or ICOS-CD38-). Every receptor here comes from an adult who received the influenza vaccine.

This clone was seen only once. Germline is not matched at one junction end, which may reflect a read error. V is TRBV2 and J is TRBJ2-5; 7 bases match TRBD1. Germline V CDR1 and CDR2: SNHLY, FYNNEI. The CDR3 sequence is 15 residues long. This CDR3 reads CASSGTGTAQETRYF. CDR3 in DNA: TGTGCCAGCAGCGGAACCGGGACAGCCCAAGAGACCCGGTACTTC. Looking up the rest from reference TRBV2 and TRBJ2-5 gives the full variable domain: EPEVTQTPSHQVTQMGQEVILRCVPISNHLYFYWYRQILGQKVEFLVSFYNNEISEKSEIFDDQFSVERPDGSNFTLKIRSTKLEDSAMYFCASSGTGTAQETRYFGPGTRLLVL.

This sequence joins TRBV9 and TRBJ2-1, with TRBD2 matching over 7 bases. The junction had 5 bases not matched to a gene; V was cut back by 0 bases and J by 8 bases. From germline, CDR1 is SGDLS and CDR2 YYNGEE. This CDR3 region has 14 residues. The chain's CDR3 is CASSVVSTSYEQFF. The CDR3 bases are TGTGCCAGCAGCGTAGTTTCGACTAGCTATGAGCAGTTCTTC.

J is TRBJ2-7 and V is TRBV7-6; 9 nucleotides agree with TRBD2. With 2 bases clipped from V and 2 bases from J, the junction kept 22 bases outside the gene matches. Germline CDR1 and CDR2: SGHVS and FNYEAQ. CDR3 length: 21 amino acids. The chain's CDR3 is CASSLLRPGTSYRGKPYEQYF. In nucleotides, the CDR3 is TGTGCCAGCAGCTTACTTAGGCCCGGGACTAGCTACCGCGGAAAACCCTACGAGCAGTACTTC.

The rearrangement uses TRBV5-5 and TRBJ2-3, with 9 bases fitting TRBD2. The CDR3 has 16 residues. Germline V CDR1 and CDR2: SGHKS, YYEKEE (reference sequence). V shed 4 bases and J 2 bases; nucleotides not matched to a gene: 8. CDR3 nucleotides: TGTGCCAGCAGCACCGGACTAGCGTCATACACAGATACGCAGTATTTT. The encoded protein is CASSTGLASYTDTQYF.

CDR3 region: CASSELGPLYGYTF. CDR3 DNA: TGTGCCAGCAGTGAGCTGGGGCCCCTCTATGGCTACACCTTC. This sequence joins TRBV2 and TRBJ1-2; perhaps TRBD1 as D (5 bases). The CDR3 consists of 14 residues. The germline V gene encodes CDR1 SNHLY and CDR2 FYNNEI. Trimming pared 3 bases from V and 4 bases from J, leaving 12 bases between.

CDR3 protein: CAWSVSQGNSPLHF. As DNA, the CDR3 is TGTGCCTGGAGTGTAAGCCAGGGCAATTCACCCCTCCACTTT. The chain carries TRBV30 and TRBJ1-6; tentatively, D is TRBD1 (5 bases). The ends were cut back, 0 bases at V and 7 bases at J, with 10 bases in the middle. From germline, CDR1 is GTSNPN and CDR2 SVGIG (reference sequence). The CDR3 contains 14 residues.

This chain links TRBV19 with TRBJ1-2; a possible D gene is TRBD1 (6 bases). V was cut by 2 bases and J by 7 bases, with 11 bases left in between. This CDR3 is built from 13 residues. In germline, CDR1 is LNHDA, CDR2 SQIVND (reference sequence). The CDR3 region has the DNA TGTGCCAGTAGTATATGGAACAGGGCTGGCTACACCTTC. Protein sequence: CASSIWNRAGYTF. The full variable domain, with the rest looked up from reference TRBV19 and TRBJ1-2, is DGGITQSPKYLFRKEGQNVTLSCEQNLNHDAMYWYRQDPGQGLRLIYYSQIVNDFQKGDIAEGYSVSREKKESFPLTVTSAQKNPTAFYLCASSIWNRAGYTFGSGTRLTVV.

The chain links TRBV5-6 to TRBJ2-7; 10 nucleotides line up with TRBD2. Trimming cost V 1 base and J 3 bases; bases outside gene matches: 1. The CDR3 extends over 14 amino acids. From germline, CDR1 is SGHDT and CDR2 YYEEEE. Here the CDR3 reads CASSLRTSGYEQYF. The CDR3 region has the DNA TGTGCCAGCAGCTTGAGGACTAGCGGCTACGAGCAGTACTTC.

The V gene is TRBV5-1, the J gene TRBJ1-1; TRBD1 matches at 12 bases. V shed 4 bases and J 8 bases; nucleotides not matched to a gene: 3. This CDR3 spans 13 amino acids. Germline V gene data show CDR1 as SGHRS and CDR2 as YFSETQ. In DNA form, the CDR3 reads TGCGCCAGCAGCATCGGGACAGGGGGCGAAGCTTTCTTT. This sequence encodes CASSIGTGGEAFF.

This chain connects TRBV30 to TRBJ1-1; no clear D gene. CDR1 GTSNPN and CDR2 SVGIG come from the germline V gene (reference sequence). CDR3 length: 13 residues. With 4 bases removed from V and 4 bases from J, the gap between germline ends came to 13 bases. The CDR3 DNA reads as TGTGCCTGGAACGATCAGGAGGGCACTGAAGCTTTCTTT. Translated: CAWNDQEGTEAFF.

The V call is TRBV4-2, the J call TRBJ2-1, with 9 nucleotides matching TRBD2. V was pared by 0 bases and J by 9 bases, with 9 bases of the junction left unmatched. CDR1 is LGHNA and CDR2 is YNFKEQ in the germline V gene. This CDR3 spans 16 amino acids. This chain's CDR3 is CASSQDISGSGGEQFF. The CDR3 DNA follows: TGTGCCAGCAGCCAAGATATTAGCGGGAGCGGGGGTGAGCAGTTCTTC.

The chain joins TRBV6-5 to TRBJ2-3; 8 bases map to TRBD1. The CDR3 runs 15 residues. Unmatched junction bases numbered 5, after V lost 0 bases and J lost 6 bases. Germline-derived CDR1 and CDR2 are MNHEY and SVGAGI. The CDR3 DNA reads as TGTGCCAGCAGTTACTCTGGGCAGGGGGCTGATACGCAGTATTTT. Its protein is CASSYSGQGADTQYF.

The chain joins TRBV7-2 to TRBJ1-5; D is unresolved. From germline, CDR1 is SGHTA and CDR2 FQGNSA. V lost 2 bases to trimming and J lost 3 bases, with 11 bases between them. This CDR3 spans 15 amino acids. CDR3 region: CASSLTGNPNQPQHF. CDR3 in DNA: TGTGCCAGCAGCTTAACGGGGAACCCCAATCAGCCCCAGCATTTT.

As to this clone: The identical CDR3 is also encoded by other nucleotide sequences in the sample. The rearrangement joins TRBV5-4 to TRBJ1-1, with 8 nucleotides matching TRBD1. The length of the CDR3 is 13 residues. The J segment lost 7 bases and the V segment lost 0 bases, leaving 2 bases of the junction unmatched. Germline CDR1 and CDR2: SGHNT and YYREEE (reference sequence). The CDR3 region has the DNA TGTGCCAGCAGCTTGGGGGGGACAGGTGAAGCTTTCTTT. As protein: CASSLGGTGEAFF.

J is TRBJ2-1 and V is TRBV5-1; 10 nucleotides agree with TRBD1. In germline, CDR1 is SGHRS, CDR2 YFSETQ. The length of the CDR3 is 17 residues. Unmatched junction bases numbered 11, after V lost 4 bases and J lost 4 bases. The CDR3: CASSMTPGQGTYNEQFF. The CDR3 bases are TGCGCCAGCAGCATGACACCGGGACAGGGGACATACAATGAGCAGTTCTTC.

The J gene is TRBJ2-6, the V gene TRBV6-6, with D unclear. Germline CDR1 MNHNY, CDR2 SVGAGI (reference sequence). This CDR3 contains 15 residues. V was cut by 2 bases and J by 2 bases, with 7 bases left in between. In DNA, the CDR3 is TGTGCCAGCAGTTACGTCGAGACTGGGGCCAACGTCCTGACTTTC. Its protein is CASSYVETGANVLTF.

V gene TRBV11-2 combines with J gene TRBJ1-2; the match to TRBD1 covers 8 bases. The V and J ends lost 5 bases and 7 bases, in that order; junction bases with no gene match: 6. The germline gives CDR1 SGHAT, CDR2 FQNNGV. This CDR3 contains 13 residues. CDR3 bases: TGTGCCAGCAGCCTCGGACAGGGAACTGGCTACACCTTC. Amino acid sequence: CASSLGQGTGYTF.

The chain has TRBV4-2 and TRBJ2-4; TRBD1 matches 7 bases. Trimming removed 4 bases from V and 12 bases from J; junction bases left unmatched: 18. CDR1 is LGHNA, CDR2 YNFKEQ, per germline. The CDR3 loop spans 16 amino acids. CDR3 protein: CASSPYLTGMDSGQYF. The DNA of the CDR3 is TGTGCCAGCAGCCCCTACTTGACAGGGATGGATTCTGGTCAGTACTTC.

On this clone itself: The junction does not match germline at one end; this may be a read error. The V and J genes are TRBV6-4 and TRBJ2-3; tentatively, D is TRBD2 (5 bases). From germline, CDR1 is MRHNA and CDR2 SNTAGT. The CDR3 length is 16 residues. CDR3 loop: CASPEGTGSPADTRYF. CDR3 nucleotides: TGTGCCAGCCCGGAAGGAACGGGGAGTCCCGCGGATACGCGGTATTTT.

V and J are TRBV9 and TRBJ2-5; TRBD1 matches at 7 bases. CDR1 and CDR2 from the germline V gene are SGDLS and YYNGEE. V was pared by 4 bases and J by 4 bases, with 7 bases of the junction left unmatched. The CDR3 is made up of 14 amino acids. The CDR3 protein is CASSPHGDRETQYF. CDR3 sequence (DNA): TGTGCCAGCAGCCCCCACGGGGACAGAGAGACCCAGTACTTC.

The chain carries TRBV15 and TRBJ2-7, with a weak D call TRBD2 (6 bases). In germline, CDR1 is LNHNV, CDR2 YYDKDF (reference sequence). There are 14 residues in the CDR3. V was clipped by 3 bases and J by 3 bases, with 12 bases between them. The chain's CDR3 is CATSSGGTIYEQYF. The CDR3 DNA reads TGTGCCACCAGCAGTGGCGGGACCATCTACGAGCAGTACTTC.

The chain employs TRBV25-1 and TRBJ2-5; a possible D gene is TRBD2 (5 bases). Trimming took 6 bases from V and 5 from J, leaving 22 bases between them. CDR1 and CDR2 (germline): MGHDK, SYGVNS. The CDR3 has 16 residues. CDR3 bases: TGTGCCAGCAGACCGGCGGGCCTCACCCTTACGGAGACCCAGTACTTC. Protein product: CASRPAGLTLTETQYF.

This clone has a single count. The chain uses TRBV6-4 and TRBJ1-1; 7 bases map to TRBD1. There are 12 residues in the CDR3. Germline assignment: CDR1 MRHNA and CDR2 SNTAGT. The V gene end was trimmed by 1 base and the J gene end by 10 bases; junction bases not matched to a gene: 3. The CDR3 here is CASSDFTGVAFF. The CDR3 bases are TGTGCCAGCAGTGACTTCACAGGGGTAGCTTTCTTT.

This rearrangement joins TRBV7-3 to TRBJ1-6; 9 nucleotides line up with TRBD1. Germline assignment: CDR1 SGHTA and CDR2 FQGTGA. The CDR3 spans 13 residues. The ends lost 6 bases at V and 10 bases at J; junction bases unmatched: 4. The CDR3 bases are TGTGCCAGCAGTTCGACAGGGGGGTCACCCCTCCACTTT. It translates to CASSSTGGSPLHF.

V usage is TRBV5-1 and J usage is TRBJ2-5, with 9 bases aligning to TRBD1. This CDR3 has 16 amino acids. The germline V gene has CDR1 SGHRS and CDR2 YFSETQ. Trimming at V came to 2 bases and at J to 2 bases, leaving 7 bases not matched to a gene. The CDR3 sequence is CASSFSLDRGQETQYF. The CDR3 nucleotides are TGCGCCAGCAGCTTTAGTTTGGACAGGGGTCAAGAGACCCAGTACTTC.

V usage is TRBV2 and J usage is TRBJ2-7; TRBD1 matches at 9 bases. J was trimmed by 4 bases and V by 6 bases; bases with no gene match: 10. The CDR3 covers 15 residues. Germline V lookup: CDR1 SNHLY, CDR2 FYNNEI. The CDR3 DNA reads TGTGCCAGCAGGAAGGTACAGGGGGCGAAATACGAGCAGTACTTC. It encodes CASRKVQGAKYEQYF.

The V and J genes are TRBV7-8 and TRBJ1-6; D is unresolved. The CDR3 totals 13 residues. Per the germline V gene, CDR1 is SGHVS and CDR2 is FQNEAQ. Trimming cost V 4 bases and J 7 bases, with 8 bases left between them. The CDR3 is CASSSRWNSPLHF. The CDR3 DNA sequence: TGTGCCAGCAGCTCCAGGTGGAATTCACCCCTCCACTTT. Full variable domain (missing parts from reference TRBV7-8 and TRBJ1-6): GAGVSQSPRYKVAKRGQDVALRCDPISGHVSLFWYQQALGQGPEFLTYFQNEAQLDKSGLPSDRFFAERPEGSVSTLKIQRTQQEDSAVYLCASSSRWNSPLHFGNGTRLTVT.

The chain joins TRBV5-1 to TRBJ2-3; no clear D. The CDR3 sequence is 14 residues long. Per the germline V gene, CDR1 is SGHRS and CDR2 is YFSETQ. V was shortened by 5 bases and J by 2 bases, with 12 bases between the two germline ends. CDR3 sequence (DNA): TGCGCCAGCAGGTCTGGGCCATTCACAGATACGCAGTATTTT. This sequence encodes CASRSGPFTDTQYF.

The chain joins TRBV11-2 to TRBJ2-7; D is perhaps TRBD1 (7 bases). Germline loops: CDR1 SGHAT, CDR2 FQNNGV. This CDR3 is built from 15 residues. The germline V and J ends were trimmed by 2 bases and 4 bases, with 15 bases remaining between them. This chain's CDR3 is CASSLTEGAIYEQYF. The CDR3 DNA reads TGTGCCAGCAGCTTAACGGAGGGGGCGATTTACGAGCAGTACTTC.

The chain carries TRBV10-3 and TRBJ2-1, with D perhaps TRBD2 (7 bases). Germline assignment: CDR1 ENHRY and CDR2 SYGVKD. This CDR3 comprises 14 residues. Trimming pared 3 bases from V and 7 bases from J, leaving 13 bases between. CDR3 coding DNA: TGTGCCATCAGTGATTCGGGGGGCGGGAATGAGCAGTTCTTC. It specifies CAISDSGGGNEQFF.

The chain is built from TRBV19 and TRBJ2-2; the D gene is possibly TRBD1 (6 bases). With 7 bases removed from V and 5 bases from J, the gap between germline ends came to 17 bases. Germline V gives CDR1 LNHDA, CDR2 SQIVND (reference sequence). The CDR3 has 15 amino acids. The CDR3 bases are TGTGCCAGTATTGGGTGGGACACTCTGACCGGGGAGCTGTTTTTT. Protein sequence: CASIGWDTLTGELFF.

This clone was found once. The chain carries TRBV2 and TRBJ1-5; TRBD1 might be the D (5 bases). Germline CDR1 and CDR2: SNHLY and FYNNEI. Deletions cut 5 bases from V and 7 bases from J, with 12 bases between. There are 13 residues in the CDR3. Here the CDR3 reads CASSLQAEQPQHF. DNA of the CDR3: TGTGCCAGCAGTCTACAGGCGGAGCAGCCCCAGCATTTT.